This paragraph covers one T cell receptor (beta chain) sequence. Antigen: not known. The CDR3 contains 11 residues. Trimming shortened V by 3 bases and J by 1 base, and 1 base separated the two germline ends. Germline loops: CDR1 SGHKS, CDR2 YYEKEE (reference sequence). Generated by immunoSEQ multiplex PCR, the TCRdb table keeps only in-frame clones and is missing some. The table has roughly 80,000 clones, around nine tenths seen once; the top ten hold roughly 4.8%. The data belong to a study of T cell responses to AZD1222 COVID-19 vaccine. Findings of the study overall: Regions 160-218 and 743-854 held dominance among vaccine-associated CD4 TCRs, which spanned spike. Clonal diversity was possibly underestimated; the donors were predominantly white British and more often female.

The V gene is TRBV5-5, the J gene TRBJ1-1; D remains ambiguous. The receptor was isolated from an adult in good health. Specimen: peripheral blood, collected on day 0 of MenACWY control vaccination. The CDR3 is CASSSNTEAFF. The CDR3 nucleotides read TGTGCCAGCAGCTCGAACACTGAAGCTTTCTTT.